Below are 4 T cell receptor beta chains sequenced from a single sample in a study of breast tumors, draining lymph nodes, adjacent tissues. TCRdb called the multiplex PCR reads again in MiXCR, with one record for every CDR3 protein. This sample has about 89,000 distinct CDR3 sequences, with approximately 29% found just once. Axillary draining lymph nodes of breast cancer patients supplied the node samples. The specimen sequenced was axillary lymph node tissue. These receptors were collected from a female donor with breast cancer. Some clones in this sample may be carry-over from other donors' samples.

This clonotype was detected many times. Being one base from a much bigger clone, this may be a read error. This chain joins TRBV7-2 and TRBJ1-3; D is ambiguous. Germline lookup yields CDR1 SGHTA and CDR2 FQGNSA. There are 17 residues in the CDR3. As DNA, the CDR3 is TGTGCCAGCAGCTCCCAGCCCGGGGTGGGCTCTGGAAACCCCATATATTTT. This encodes CASSSQPGVGSGNPIYF.

There are a few counts of this clonotype. The gene calls are TRBV6-5 and TRBJ1-1; D gene uncertain. The germline V gene encodes CDR1 MNHEY and CDR2 SVGAGI. Trimming left V 4 bases short and J 3 bases short, with 12 bases between. This CDR3 spans 14 amino acids. The CDR3 coding sequence is TGTGCCAGCAGTTCTACCAGACTACACACTGAAGCTTTCTTT. Residues: CASSSTRLHTEAFF.

This clonotype has only one observation. This may arise from a read error, as a much more abundant clone is one base away. The genes are TRBV7-2 and TRBJ2-4; D perhaps matches TRBD1 (6 bases). The CDR3 has 17 amino acids. Germline V gene sequence: CDR1 SGHTA, CDR2 FQGNSA. CDR3 loop: CASSSRSPTGTKNLQYF. CDR3 sequence (DNA): TGTGCCAGCAGTTCGCGTTCACCCACAGGGACCAAAAACCTTCAGTACTTC.

This clonotype has ten or more counts. J is TRBJ2-1 and V is TRBV6-6; a weak D match, TRBD1 (5 bases). This CDR3 contains 16 residues. Trimming removed 1 base from V and 0 bases from J, with 10 bases in between. Germline-derived CDR1 and CDR2 are MNHNY and SVGAGI (reference sequence). DNA for the CDR3: TGTGCCAGCAGTTACTTACCTCAGGGCTCCTACAATGAGCAGTTCTTC. Protein sequence: CASSYLPQGSYNEQFF.